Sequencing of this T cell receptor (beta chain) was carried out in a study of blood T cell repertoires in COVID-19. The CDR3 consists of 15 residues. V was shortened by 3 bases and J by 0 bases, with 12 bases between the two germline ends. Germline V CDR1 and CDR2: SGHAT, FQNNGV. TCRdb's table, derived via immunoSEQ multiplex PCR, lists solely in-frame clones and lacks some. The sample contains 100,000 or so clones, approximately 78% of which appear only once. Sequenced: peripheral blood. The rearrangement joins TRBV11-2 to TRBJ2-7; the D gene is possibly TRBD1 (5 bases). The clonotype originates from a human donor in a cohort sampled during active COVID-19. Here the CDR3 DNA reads TGTGCCAGCAGCTTTCATAGGGGCTTCTCCTACGAGCAGTACTTC. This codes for CASSFHRGFSYEQYF.